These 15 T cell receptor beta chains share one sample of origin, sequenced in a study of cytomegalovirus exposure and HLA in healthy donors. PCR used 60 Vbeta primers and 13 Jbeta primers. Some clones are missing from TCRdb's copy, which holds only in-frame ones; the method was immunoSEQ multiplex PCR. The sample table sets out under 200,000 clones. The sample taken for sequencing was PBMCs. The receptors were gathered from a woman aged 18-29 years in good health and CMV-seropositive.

The CDR3 DNA follows: TGTGCCAGCTCACCAGTCTCCTATGGCTACACCTTC. It codes for CASSPVSYGYTF. The V and J genes are TRBV18 and TRBJ1-2; D is unclear. The CDR3 runs 12 residues. The V end was cut by 2 bases, the J end by 4 bases, with 5 bases between. The V gene's germline CDR1 is KGHSH and CDR2 LQKENI.

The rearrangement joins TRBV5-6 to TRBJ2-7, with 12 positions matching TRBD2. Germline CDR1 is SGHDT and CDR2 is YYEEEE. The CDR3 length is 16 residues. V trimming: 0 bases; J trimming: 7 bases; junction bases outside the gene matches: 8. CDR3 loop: CASSLGRTSGKIEQYF. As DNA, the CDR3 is TGTGCCAGCAGCTTGGGTAGGACTAGCGGGAAGATTGAGCAGTACTTC.

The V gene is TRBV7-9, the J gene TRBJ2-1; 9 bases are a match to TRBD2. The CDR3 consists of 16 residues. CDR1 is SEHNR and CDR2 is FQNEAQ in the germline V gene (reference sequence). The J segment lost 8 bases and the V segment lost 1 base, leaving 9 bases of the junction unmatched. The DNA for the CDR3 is TGTGCCAGCAGCTTAGAACGGCGGGAGGGCCTCGATGAGCAGTTCTTC. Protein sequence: CASSLERREGLDEQFF.

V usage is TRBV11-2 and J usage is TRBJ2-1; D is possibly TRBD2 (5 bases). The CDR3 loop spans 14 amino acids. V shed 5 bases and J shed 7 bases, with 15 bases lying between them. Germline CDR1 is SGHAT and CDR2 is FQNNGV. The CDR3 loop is CASSPVEVFNEQFF. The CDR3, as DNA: TGTGCCAGCAGCCCAGTGGAGGTCTTTAATGAGCAGTTCTTC.

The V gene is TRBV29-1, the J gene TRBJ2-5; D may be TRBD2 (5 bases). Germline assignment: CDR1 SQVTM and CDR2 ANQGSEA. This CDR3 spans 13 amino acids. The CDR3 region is CSGSENLQETQYF. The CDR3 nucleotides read TGCAGTGGTAGCGAAAACCTCCAAGAGACCCAGTACTTC.

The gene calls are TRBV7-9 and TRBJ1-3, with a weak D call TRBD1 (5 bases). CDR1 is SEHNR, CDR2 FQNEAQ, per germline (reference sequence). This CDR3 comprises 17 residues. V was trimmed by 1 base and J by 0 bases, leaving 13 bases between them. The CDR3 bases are TGTGCCAGCAGCTTAGGGGGGACTCTCTTCTCTGGAAACACCATATATTTT. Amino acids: CASSLGGTLFSGNTIYF.

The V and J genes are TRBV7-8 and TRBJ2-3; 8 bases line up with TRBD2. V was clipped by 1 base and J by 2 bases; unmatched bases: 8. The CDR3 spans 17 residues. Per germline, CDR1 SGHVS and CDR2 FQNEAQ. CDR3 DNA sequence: TGTGCCAGCAGCTTAGGTTGGGTAGCGGGGTACACAGATACGCAGTATTTT. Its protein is CASSLGWVAGYTDTQYF.

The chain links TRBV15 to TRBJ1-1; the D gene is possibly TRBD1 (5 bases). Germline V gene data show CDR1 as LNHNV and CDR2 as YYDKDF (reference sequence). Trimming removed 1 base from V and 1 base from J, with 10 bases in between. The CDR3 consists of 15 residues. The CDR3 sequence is CATSRAGGRNTEAFF. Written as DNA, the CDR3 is TGTGCCACCAGCAGAGCGGGGGGAAGGAACACTGAAGCTTTCTTT.

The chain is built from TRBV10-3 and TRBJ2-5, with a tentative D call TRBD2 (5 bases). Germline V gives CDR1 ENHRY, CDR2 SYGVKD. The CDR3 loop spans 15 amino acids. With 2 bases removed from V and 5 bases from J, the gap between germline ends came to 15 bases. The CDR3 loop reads CAISEGQSRGETQYF. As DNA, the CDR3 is TGTGCCATCAGTGAGGGGCAGTCCCGAGGGGAGACCCAGTACTTC.

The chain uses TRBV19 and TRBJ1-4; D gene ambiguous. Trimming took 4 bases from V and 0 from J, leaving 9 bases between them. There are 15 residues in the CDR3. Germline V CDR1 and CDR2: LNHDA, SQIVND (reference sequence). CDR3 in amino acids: CASSTLFATNEKLFF. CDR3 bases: TGTGCCAGTAGTACTTTATTTGCAACTAATGAAAAACTGTTTTTT.

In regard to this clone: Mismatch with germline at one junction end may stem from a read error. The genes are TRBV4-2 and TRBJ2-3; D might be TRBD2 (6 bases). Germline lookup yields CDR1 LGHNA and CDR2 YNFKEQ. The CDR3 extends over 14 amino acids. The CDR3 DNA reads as TGTGCCAGCAGCAGCGCGGGGAGCACATATACGCAGTATTTT. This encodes CASSSAGSTYTQYF.

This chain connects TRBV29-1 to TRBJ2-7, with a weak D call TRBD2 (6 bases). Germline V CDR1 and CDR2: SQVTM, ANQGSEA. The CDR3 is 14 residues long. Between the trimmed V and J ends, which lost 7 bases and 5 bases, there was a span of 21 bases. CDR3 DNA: TGCAGCGCCGGATTCGGGAGTTCGAAAAACGAGCAGTACTTC. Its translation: CSAGFGSSKNEQYF.

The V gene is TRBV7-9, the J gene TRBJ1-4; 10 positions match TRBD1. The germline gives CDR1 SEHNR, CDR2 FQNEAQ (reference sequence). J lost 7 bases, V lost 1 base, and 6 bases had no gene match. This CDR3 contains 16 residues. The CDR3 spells CASSLELWTGGEKLFF. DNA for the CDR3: TGTGCCAGCAGCTTAGAGTTATGGACAGGGGGTGAAAAACTGTTTTTT.

CDR3 DNA: TGCGCCAGTCTCCCGAAGGGGCGAACCGGGGAGCTGTTTTTT. Translated, it gives CASLPKGRTGELFF. V usage is TRBV10-2 and J usage is TRBJ2-2; D is perhaps TRBD1 (5 bases). CDR1 is WSHSY, CDR2 SAAADI, per germline. V lost 9 bases, J lost 5 bases, and 16 bases lay in between. The CDR3 consists of 14 residues.

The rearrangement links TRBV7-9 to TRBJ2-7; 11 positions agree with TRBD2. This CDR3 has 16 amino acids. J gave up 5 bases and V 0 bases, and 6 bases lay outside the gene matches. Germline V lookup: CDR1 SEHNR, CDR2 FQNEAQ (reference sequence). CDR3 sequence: CASSLARLAGGHEQYF. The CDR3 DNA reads TGTGCCAGCAGCTTAGCGCGTCTAGCGGGAGGACACGAGCAGTACTTC. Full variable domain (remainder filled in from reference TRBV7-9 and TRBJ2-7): DTGVSQNPRHKITKRGQNVTFRCDPISEHNRLYWYRQTLGQGPEFLTYFQNEAQLEKSRLLSDRFSAERPKGSFSTLEIQRTEQGDSAMYLCASSLARLAGGHEQYFGPGTRLTVT.